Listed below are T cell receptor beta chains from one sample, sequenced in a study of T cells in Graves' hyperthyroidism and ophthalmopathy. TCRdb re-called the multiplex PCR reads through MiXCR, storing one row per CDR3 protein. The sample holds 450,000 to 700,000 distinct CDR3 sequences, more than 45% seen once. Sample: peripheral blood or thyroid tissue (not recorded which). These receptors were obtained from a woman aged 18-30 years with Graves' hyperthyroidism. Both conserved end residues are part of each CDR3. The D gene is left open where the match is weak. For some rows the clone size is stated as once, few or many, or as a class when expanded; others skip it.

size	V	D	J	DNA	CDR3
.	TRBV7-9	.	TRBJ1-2	TGTGCCAGCAGCTTAGCCGAGGGAGGGCCCTACACCTTC	CASSLAEGGPYTF
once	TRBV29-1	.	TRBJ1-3	TGCAGCGTTGTGGGGGACGGAAACACCATATATTTT	CSVVGDGNTIYF
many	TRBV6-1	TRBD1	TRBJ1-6	TGTGCCAGCAGGAGACAGGGGAATTCACCCCTCCACTTT	CASRRQGNSPLHF
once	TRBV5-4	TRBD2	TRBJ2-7	TGTGCCAGCGGCTTGGGACTAGCGGCGTCCTACGAGCAGTACTTC	CASGLGLAASYEQYF
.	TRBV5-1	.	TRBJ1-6	TGCGCCAGCAGCCTGGACGGAGATTCACCCCTCCACTTT	CASSLDGDSPLHF
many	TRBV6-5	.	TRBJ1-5	TGTGCCAGCAGACCCGGGATATTCAATCAGCCCCAGCATTTT	CASRPGIFNQPQHF
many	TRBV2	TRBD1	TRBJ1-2	TGTGCCAGCAGCCAAGGAACAGGGGGCGGTGGCTACACCTTC	CASSQGTGGGGYTF
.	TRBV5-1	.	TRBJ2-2	TGCGCCAGCAGCTGGGGGGCCGACGGGGAGCTGTTTTTT	CASSWGADGELFF
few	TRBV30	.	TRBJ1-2	TGTGCCTGGAGTGCTAGCGGGGTAAACTTCTATGGCTACACCTTC	CAWSASGVNFYGYTF
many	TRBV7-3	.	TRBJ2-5	TGTGCCAGCAGCTTAGGGCCGGGAGAAGAGACCCAGTACTTC	CASSLGPGEETQYF
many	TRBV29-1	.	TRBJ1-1	TGCAGCGTTGACGGCAGGGGAGACACTGAAGCTTTCTTT	CSVDGRGDTEAFF
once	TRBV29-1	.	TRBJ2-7	TGCAGCCAAACAGGGTCGAACTTCTACGAGCAGTACTTC	CSQTGSNFYEQYF
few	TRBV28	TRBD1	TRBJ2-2	TGTGCCAGCAGGCTTACAGGGGGGTTCGGGGAGCTGTTTTTT	CASRLTGGFGELFF
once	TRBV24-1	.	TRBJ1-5	TGTGCCACCAGTTTATCGATTGGAAATCAGCCCCAGCATTTT	CATSLSIGNQPQHF
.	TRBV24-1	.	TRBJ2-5	TGTGCCACCAATCGTGCCCTGGACAATGAGCAGTACTTC	CATNRALDNEQYF
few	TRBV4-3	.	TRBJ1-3	TGCGCCAGCAGCCCCACGGCAGGCCCTTGGAACACCATATATTTT	CASSPTAGPWNTIYF
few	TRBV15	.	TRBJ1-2	TGTGCCACCAGCAGAGAAGTAGGGGCTGGTGGCTACACCTTC	CATSREVGAGGYTF